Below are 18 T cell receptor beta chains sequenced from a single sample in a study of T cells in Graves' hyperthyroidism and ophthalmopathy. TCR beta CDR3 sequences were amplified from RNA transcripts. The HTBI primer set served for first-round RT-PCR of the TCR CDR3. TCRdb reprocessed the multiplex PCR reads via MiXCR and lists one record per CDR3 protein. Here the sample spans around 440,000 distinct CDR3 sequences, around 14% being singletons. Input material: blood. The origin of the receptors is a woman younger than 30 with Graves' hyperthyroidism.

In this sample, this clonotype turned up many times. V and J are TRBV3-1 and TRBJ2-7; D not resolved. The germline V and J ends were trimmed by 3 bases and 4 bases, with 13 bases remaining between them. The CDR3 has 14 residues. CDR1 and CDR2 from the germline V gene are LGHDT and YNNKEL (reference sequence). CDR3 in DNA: TGTGCCAGCAGCCACCACCAGACCGGTTACGAGCAGTACTTC. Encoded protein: CASSHHQTGYEQYF.

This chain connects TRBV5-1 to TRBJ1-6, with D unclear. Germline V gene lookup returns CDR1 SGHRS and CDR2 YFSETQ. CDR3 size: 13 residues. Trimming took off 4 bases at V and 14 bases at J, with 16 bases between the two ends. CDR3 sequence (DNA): TGCGCCAGCAGCCCTATCCCCCCGTTGGCCCTCCACTTT. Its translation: CASSPIPPLALHF.

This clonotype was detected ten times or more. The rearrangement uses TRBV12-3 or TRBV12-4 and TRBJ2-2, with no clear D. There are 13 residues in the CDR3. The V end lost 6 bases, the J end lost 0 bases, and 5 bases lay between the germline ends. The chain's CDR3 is CASRNANTGELFF. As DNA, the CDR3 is TGTGCCAGCAGGAACGCGAACACCGGGGAGCTGTTTTTT.

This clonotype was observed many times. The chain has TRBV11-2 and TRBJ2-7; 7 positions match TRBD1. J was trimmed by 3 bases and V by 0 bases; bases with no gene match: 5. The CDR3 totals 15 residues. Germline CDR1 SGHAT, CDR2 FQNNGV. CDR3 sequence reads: CASSLEDRRYYEQYF. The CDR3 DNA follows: TGTGCCAGCAGCTTAGAGGACAGGAGATACTACGAGCAGTACTTC.

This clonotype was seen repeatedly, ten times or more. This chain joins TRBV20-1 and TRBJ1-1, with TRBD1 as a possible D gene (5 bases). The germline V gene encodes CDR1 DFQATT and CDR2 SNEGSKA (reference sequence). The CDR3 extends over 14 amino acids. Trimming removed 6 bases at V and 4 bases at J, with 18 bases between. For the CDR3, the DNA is TGCAGTGCCTGGCCGGGGGGGATCGGCACTGAAGCTTTCTTT. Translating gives CSAWPGGIGTEAFF.

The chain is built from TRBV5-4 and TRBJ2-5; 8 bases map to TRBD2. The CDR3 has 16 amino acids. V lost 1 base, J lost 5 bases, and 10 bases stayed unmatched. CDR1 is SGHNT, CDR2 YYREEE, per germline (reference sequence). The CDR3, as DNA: TGTGCCAGCAGCTTGTCATCCACTAGCGGCCCGGAGACCCAGTACTTC. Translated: CASSLSSTSGPETQYF.

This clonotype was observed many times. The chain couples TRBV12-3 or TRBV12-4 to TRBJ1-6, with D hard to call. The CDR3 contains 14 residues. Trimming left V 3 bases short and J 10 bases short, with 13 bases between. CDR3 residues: CASSFDTLGSPLHF. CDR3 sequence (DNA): TGTGCCAGCAGTTTTGATACTCTTGGGTCACCCCTCCACTTT.

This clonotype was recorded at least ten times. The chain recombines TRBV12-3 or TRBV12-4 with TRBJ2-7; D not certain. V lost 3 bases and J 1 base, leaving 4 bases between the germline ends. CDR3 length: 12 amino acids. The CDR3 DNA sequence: TGTGCCAGCAGTTTTTGGTCCTACGAGCAGTACTTC. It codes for CASSFWSYEQYF.

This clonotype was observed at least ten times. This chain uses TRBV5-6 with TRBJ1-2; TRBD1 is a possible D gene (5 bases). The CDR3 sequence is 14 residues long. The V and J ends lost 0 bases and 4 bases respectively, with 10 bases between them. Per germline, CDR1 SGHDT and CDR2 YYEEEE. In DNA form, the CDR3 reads TGTGCCAGCAGCTTGGACAGGTCGAGCTATGGCTACACCTTC. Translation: CASSLDRSSYGYTF.

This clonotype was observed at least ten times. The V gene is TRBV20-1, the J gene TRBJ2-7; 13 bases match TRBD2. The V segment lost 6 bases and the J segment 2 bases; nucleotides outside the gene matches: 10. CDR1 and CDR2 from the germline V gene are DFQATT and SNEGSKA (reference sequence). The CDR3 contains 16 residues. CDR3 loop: CSAGYYGTSGAYEQYF. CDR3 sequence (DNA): TGCAGTGCGGGTTACTACGGGACTAGCGGGGCCTACGAGCAGTACTTC.

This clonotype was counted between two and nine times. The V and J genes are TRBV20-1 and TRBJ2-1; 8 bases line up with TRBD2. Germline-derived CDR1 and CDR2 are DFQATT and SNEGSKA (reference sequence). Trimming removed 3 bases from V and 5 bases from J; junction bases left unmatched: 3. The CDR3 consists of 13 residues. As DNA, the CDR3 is TGCAGTGCTAGCGGGGGGGAAAACAATGAGCAGTTCTTC. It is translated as CSASGGENNEQFF.

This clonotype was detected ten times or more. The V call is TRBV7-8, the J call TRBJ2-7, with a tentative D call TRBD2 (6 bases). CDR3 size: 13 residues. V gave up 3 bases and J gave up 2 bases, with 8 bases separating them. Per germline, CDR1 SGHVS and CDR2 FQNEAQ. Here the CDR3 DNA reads TGTGCCAGCAGCTTCCCGGGGGCCTACGAGCAGTACTTC. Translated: CASSFPGAYEQYF. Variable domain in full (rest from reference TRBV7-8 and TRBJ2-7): GAGVSQSPRYKVAKRGQDVALRCDPISGHVSLFWYQQALGQGPEFLTYFQNEAQLDKSGLPSDRFFAERPEGSVSTLKIQRTQQEDSAVYLCASSFPGAYEQYFGPGTRLTVT.

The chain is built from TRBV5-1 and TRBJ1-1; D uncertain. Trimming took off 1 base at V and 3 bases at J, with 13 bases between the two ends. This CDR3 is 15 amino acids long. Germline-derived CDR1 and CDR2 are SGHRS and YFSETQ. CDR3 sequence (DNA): TGCGCCAGCAGCTTGACGGGCGGTTCGGACACTGAAGCTTTCTTT. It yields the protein CASSLTGGSDTEAFF.

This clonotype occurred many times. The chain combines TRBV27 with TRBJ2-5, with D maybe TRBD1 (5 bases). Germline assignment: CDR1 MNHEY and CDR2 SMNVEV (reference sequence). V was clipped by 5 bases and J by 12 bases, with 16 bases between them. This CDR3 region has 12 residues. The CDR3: CASSNPPGREYF. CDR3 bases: TGTGCCAGCAGTAACCCCCCAGGGCGCGAGTACTTC.

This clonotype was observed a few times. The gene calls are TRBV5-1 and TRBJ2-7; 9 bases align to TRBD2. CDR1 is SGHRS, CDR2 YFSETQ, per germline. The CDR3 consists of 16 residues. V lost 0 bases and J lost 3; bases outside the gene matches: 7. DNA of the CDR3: TGCGCCAGCAGCTTGGGGGGTAGCGGGGGTCTCTACGAGCAGTACTTC. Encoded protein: CASSLGGSGGLYEQYF.

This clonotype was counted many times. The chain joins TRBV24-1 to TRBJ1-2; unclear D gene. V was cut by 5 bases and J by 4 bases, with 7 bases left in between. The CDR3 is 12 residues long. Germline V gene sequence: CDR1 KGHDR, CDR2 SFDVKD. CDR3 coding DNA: TGTGCCACCAGTGCAGAGTTCTATGGCTACACCTTC. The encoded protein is CATSAEFYGYTF.

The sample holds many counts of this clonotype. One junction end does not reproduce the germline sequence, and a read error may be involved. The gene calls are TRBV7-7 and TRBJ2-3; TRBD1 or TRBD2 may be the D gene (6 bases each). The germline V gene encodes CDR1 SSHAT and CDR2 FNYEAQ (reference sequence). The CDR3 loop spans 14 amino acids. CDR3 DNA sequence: TGTGCTAGCAGCTTAGGGGGGAGTGTAGATACGCAGTATTTT. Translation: CASSLGGSVDTQYF.

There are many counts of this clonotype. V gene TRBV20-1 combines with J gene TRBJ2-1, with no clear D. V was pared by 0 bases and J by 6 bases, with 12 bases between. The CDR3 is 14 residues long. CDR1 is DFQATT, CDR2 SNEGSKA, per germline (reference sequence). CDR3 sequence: CSAREILRPNEQFF. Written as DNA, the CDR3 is TGCAGTGCTAGAGAGATCTTGCGGCCCAATGAGCAGTTCTTC.